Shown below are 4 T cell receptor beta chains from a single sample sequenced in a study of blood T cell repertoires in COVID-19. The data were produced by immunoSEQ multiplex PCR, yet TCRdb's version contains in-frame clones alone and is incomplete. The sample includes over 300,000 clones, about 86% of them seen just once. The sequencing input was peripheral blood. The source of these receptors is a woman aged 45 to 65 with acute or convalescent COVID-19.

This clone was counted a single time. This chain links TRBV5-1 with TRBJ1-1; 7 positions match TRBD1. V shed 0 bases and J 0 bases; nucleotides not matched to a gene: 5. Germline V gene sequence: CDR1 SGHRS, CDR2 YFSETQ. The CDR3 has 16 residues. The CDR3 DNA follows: TGCGCCAGCAGCTTGGAGGCAGGGGGGATGAACACTGAAGCTTTCTTT. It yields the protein CASSLEAGGMNTEAFF.

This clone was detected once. CDR3 coding DNA: TGTGCCAGCAGTGAGGCAGGGGGCGTTTATGGCTACACCTTC. This encodes CASSEAGGVYGYTF. The chain uses TRBV25-1 and TRBJ1-2, with 8 bases fitting TRBD1. Germline V CDR1 and CDR2: MGHDK, SYGVNS. The CDR3 runs 14 residues. J was trimmed by 5 bases and V by 3 bases; bases with no gene match: 5.

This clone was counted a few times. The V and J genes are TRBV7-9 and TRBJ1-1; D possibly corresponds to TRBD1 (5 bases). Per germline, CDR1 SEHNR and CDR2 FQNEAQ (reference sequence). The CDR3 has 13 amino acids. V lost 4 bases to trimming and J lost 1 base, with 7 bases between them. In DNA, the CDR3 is TGTGCCAGCAGCTCGACAGAGAACACTGAAGCTTTCTTT. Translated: CASSSTENTEAFF. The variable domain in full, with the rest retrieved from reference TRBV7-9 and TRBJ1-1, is DTGVSQNPRHKITKRGQNVTFRCDPISEHNRLYWYRQTLGQGPEFLTYFQNEAQLEKSRLLSDRFSAERPKGSFSTLEIQRTEQGDSAMYLCASSSTENTEAFFGQGTRLTVV.

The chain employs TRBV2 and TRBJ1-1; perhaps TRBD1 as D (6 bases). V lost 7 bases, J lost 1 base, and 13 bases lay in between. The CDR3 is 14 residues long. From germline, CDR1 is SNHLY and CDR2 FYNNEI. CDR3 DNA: TGTGCCAGCATAGGGACACCAAAGAACACTGAAGCTTTCTTT. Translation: CASIGTPKNTEAFF.